These 17 T cell receptor beta chains came from one sample sequenced in a study of response to subunit inactivated influenza vaccine. A single record per CDR3 protein comes from TCRdb applying MiXCR to the RT-PCR reads. The sample yields 630,000 or so distinct CDR3 sequences, more than 15% seen once. Sequenced material: PBMCs from blood, taken 11 to 12 days after vaccination. Every receptor here comes from a man over 45 who received an inactivated influenza vaccine.

This clonotype has a handful of counts. The chain combines TRBV5-6 with TRBJ1-3; no definite D call. The germline V and J ends were trimmed by 3 bases and 1 base, with 2 bases remaining between them. This CDR3 spans 12 amino acids. The germline V gene has CDR1 SGHDT and CDR2 YYEEEE. The CDR3 DNA reads TGTGCCAGCAGCTGGTCTGGAAACACCATATATTTT. This encodes CASSWSGNTIYF.

This clonotype appeared a few times. This sequence joins TRBV7-2 and TRBJ2-2; 9 bases match TRBD2. The CDR3 length is 17 residues. Germline values: CDR1 SGHTA, CDR2 FQGNSA. The junction had 8 bases not matched to a gene; V was cut back by 2 bases and J by 4 bases. CDR3 sequence reads: CASSLTYRLAATGELFF. The CDR3 bases are TGTGCCAGCAGCTTAACTTACAGACTAGCGGCCACCGGGGAGCTGTTTTTT.

This clonotype was counted only a few times. J is TRBJ2-5 and V is TRBV9; D is possibly TRBD1 (5 bases). The CDR3 extends over 14 amino acids. Looked up from germline, CDR1 is SGDLS and CDR2 is YYNGEE. The V end lost 1 base, the J end lost 2 bases, and 9 bases lay between the germline ends. This CDR3 reads CASSVFGAQETQYF. As DNA, the CDR3 is TGTGCCAGCAGCGTATTTGGGGCTCAAGAGACCCAGTACTTC.

The chain combines TRBV2 with TRBJ2-2, with D unclear. The length of the CDR3 is 12 residues. Germline V gene data show CDR1 as SNHLY and CDR2 as FYNNEI. The V gene lost 8 bases and the J gene lost 3 bases, with 7 bases spanning the gap. The CDR3 DNA follows: TGTGCCAGCTTTCGACACACCGGGGAGCTGTTTTTT. Its translation: CASFRHTGELFF.

This clonotype came up many times. The chain combines TRBV11-2 with TRBJ2-1, with 10 bases identical to TRBD2. The CDR3 is 17 residues long. The V segment lost 1 base and the J segment 3 bases; nucleotides outside the gene matches: 6. CDR1 and CDR2 (germline): SGHAT, FQNNGV. CDR3 loop: CASSLVRASGSYNEQFF. DNA of the CDR3: TGTGCCAGCAGCTTAGTTCGGGCTAGCGGGAGCTACAATGAGCAGTTCTTC. The full variable domain, rest sourced from reference TRBV11-2 and TRBJ2-1, is EAGVAQSPRYKIIEKRQSVAFWCNPISGHATLYWYQQILGQGPKLLIQFQNNGVVDDSQLPKDRFSAERLKGVDSTLKIQPAKLEDSAVYLCASSLVRASGSYNEQFFGPGTRLTVL.

This clonotype has ten or more counts. V and J are TRBV12-3 or TRBV12-4 and TRBJ2-5, with no clear D. This CDR3 is built from 12 residues. V lost 3 bases to trimming and J lost 5 bases, with 7 bases between them. CDR3 nucleotides: TGTGCCAGCAGTTTTTCCGGGGAGACCCAGTACTTC. It codes for CASSFSGETQYF.

The V gene is TRBV12-3 or TRBV12-4, the J gene TRBJ2-7, with D perhaps TRBD1 (6 bases). The V gene lost 7 bases and the J gene lost 1 base, with 11 bases spanning the gap. This CDR3 has 13 residues. This CDR3 is CASNRGGSYEQYF. The CDR3 DNA is TGTGCCAGCAACCGAGGGGGTTCCTACGAGCAGTACTTC.

On this clonotype itself: Just one base apart from a much larger clone, this may be a read error. The chain uses TRBV5-1 and TRBJ2-7; 7 positions agree with TRBD1. Germline CDR1 is SGHRS and CDR2 is YFSETQ. The CDR3 runs to 15 residues. As DNA, the CDR3 is TGCGCCAGCAGTCTGACAGGGACGGTGGCCTACGAGCGGTACTTC. Residues: CASSLTGTVAYERYF.

This clonotype was observed a few times. This sequence joins TRBV6-2 or TRBV6-3 and TRBJ1-5; possible D gene TRBD1, 5 bases. V lost 2 bases, J lost 8 bases, and 10 bases lay in between. Germline values: CDR1 MNHEY, CDR2 SVGEGT. This CDR3 contains 13 residues. The CDR3, as DNA: TGTGCCAGCAGTTACGGCAGGGCCAAGCCCCAGCATTTT. It is translated as CASSYGRAKPQHF.

This clonotype was counted a few times. The gene calls are TRBV28 and TRBJ1-5, with D unclear. Looked up from germline, CDR1 is MDHEN and CDR2 is SYDVKM. The length of the CDR3 is 16 residues. V shed 10 bases and J shed 2 bases, with 21 bases lying between them. As DNA, the CDR3 is TGTGCCACCTTAAATCGTGGCGCAAATCGCAATCAGCCCCAGCATTTT. Its protein is CATLNRGANRNQPQHF. Complete variable domain (other parts from reference TRBV28 and TRBJ1-5): DVKVTQSSRYLVKRTGEKVFLECVQDMDHENMFWYRQDPGLGLRLIYFSYDVKMKEKGDIPEGYSVSREKKERFSLILESASTNQTSMYLCATLNRGANRNQPQHFGDGTRLSIL.

The CDR3 DNA reads as TGTGCCAGCAGGGACAGTCCTTCCTCCTACGAGCAGTACTTC. Protein sequence: CASRDSPSSYEQYF. The chain has TRBV6-1 and TRBJ2-7; possibly TRBD1 for D (6 bases). Trimming pared 6 bases from V and 0 bases from J, leaving 12 bases between. Germline lookup yields CDR1 MNHNS and CDR2 SASEGT. This CDR3 is 14 amino acids long.

This clonotype was counted a few times. The V gene is TRBV6-5, the J gene TRBJ2-3, with 13 bases matching TRBD2. J lost 1 base, V lost 4 bases, and 2 bases had no gene match. The CDR3 has 16 residues. Per germline, CDR1 MNHEY and CDR2 SVGAGI. CDR3 protein: CASSWTSGGRTDTQYF. The CDR3 nucleotides read TGTGCCAGCAGTTGGACTAGCGGGGGCCGCACAGATACGCAGTATTTT.

The V and J genes are TRBV6-2 or TRBV6-3 and TRBJ2-5, with 7 bases aligning to TRBD1. The germline gives CDR1 MNHEY, CDR2 SVGEGT. CDR3 length: 15 amino acids. J gave up 2 bases and V 8 bases, and 11 bases lay outside the gene matches. CDR3 in amino acids: CASGLPGRGQETQYF. The CDR3 DNA is TGTGCCAGCGGCCTCCCCGGCAGGGGGCAAGAGACCCAGTACTTC.

This clonotype was seen only a few times. V and J are TRBV27 and TRBJ1-2; TRBD1 agrees at 8 bases. The CDR3 sequence is 14 residues long. The junction had 7 bases not matched to a gene; V was cut back by 6 bases and J by 4 bases. Germline-derived CDR1 and CDR2 are MNHEY and SMNVEV (reference sequence). CDR3 nucleotide sequence: TGTGCCAGCAGGCAAATACAGGGGGGCTATGGCTACACCTTC. This translates into CASRQIQGGYGYTF.

This clonotype has ten or more counts. V usage is TRBV12-3 or TRBV12-4 and J usage is TRBJ1-1, with D perhaps matching TRBD1 (5 bases). The CDR3 is made up of 14 amino acids. Trimming removed 3 bases at V and 1 base at J, with 9 bases between. CDR3 in DNA: TGTGCCAGCAGTTTTAGACAGTCGAACACTGAAGCTTTCTTT. Amino acid sequence: CASSFRQSNTEAFF.

This clonotype has just a few counts. The rearrangement links TRBV28 to TRBJ2-4, with D unclear. This CDR3 has 13 amino acids. Germline V gene sequence: CDR1 MDHEN, CDR2 SYDVKM. V was shortened by 6 bases and J by 3 bases, with 9 bases between the two germline ends. In DNA, the CDR3 is TGTGCCAGCAGACTACAGTTCAAAAACATTCAGTACTTC. It translates to CASRLQFKNIQYF.

This clonotype was counted only a few times. The chain combines TRBV20-1 with TRBJ2-1; TRBD2 aligns across 9 bases. Trimming at V came to 0 bases and at J to 2 bases, leaving 5 bases not matched to a gene. CDR3 size: 16 residues. The V gene's germline CDR1 is DFQATT and CDR2 SNEGSKA (reference sequence). The DNA for the CDR3 is TGCAGTGCTAGAGATCCGACTAGCGGAGCCTACAATGAGCAGTTCTTC. Translated: CSARDPTSGAYNEQFF.